This T cell receptor (beta chain) was sequenced in a study of cytotoxic CD8 clonotypes in ibrutinib-treated CLL. Study background: Outcomes included approximately 24 partial and 2 complete responses; after median 68 months, approximately 14 stayed remitted and 12 progressed. Per sample, productive templates averaged around 230,000 and productive rearrangements averaged approximately 100,000.

The method was immunoSEQ multiplex PCR; TCRdb's version includes in-frame clones alone and lacks a portion of them. The sample lists approximately 300,000 clones, 70% to 80% occurring once. Study-wide points: Clonality, elevated at ibrutinib response, dropped back toward baseline at progression. There were few public clonotypes, and on treatment they contracted or stayed stable.

A note on this clone: The antigen remains undetermined.

This CDR3 is 15 amino acids long. CDR1 and CDR2 from the germline V gene are SGHVS and FNYEAQ. Between the trimmed V and J ends, which lost 3 bases and 0 bases, there was a span of 9 bases. The sequence was obtained from a human donor with chronic lymphocytic leukemia. The specimen was PBMCs, collected before ibrutinib treatment. This chain uses TRBV7-6 with TRBJ1-3, with D hard to call. The CDR3 DNA is TGTGCCAGCAGCTTTGGCCCCCGCTCTGGAAACACCATATATTTT. This translates into CASSFGPRSGNTIYF.